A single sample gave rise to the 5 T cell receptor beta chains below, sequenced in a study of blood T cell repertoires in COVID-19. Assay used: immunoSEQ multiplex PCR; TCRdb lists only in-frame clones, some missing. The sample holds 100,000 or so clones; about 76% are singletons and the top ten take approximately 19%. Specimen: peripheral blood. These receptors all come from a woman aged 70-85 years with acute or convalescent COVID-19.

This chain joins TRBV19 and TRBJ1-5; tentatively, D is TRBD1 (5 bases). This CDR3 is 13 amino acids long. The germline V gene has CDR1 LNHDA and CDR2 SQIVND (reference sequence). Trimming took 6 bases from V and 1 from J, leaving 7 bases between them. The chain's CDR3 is CASRRGSNQPQHF. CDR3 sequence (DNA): TGTGCCAGTAGAAGGGGAAGCAATCAGCCCCAGCATTTT.

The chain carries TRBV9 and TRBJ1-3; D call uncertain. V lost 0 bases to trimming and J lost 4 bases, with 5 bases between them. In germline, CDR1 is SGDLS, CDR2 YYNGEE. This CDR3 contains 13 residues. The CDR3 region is CASSVDAGNTIYF. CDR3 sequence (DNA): TGTGCCAGCAGCGTAGACGCGGGAAACACCATATATTTT.

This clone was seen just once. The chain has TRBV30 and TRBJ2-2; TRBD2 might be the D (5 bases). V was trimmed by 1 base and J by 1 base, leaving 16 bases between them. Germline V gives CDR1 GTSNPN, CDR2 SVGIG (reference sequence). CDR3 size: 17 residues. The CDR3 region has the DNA TGTGCCTGGAGTGGGAGTCGGACTTTTCTGAACACCGGGGAGCTGTTTTTT. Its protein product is CAWSGSRTFLNTGELFF.

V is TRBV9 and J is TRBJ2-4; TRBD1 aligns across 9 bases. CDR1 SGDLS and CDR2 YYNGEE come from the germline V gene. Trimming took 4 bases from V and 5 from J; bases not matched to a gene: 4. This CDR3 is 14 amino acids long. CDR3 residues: CASSPRTGENIQYF. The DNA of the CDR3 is TGTGCCAGCAGCCCCCGGACAGGGGAAAACATTCAGTACTTC. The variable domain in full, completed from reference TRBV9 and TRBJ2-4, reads DSGVTQTPKHLITATGQRVTLRCSPRSGDLSVYWYQQSLDQGLQFLIQYYNGEERAKGNILERFSAQQFPDLHSELNLSSLELGDSALYFCASSPRTGENIQYFGAGTRLSVL.

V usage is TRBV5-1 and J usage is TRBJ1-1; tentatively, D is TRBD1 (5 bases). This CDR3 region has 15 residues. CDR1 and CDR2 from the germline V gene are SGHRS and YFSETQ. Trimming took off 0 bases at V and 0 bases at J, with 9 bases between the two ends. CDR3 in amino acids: CASSLGDSLNTEAFF. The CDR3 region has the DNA TGCGCCAGCAGCTTGGGTGACAGCTTGAACACTGAAGCTTTCTTT.